There are a few counts of the clone carrying this T cell receptor (beta chain). Its antigen is as yet unknown. The sample belongs to a study of T-cell reconstitution after alpha-beta-depleted transplantation in children. The study's findings and limits: The origin of alpha-beta T cells about two months after transplant was reportedly several hundred expanded graft clones. From surviving recipient T cells and thymic progenitors came the high day-60 TCRbeta diversity observed in some patients.

The CDR3 has 12 residues. Germline CDR1 reads SGHRS; CDR2 reads YFSETQ. The J segment lost 8 bases and the V segment lost 9 bases, leaving 10 bases of the junction unmatched. Construction of the TCRbeta library involved unique molecular identifiers. TCRdb reprocessed the PCR reads via MiXCR and lists one record per CDR3 protein. The table shows roughly 120,000 distinct CDR3 sequences, with 23% occurring only once. The material was PBMCs, mostly from graft donor cells, obtained 180 days after TCRalphabeta/CD19-depleted stem cell transplant. This TCR came from a male patient aged 2-10 years who had a stem cell transplant for chronic granulomatous disease, so the T cells may come from the graft donor. V and J are TRBV5-1 and TRBJ1-2; 7 nucleotides match TRBD1. In DNA form, the CDR3 reads TGCGCCACCAGAGACAGGGTGAACGGCTACACCTTC. The encoded protein is CATRDRVNGYTF.